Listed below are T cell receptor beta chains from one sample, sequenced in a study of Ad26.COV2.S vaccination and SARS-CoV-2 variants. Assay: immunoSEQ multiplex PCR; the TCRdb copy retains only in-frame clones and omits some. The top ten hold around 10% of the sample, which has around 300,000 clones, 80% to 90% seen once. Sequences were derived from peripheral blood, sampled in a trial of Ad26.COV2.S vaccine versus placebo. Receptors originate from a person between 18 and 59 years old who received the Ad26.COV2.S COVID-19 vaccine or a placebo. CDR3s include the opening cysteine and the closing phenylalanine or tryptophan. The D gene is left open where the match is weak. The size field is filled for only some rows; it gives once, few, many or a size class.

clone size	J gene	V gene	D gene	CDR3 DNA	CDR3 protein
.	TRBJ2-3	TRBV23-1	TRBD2	TGCGCCAGCAGTCAATCTGGGACTAGCGGGGATAGCACAGATACGCAGTATTTT	CASSQSGTSGDSTDTQYF
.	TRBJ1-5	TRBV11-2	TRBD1	TGTGCCAGCAGCCTAGGGGGCGGGGGGAATCAGCCCCAGCATTTT	CASSLGGGGNQPQHF
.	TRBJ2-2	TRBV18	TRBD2	TGTGCCAGCTCACCTCGACTAGCGGGGGCCGCGAACACCGGGGAGCTGTTTTTT	CASSPRLAGAANTGELFF
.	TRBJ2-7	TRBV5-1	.	TGCGCCAGCAGCAAAGACAGGAGCCTCTCCTACGAGCAGTACTTC	CASSKDRSLSYEQYF
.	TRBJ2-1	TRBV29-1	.	TGCAGCGTTGAAAGGGGGACCAATGAGCAGTTCTTC	CSVERGTNEQFF
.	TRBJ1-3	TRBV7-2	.	TGTGCCAGCTCGTACGGGGGAGACACCATATATTTT	CASSYGGDTIYF
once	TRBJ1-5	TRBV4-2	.	TGTGCCAGCAGCCAAGTGGGTGGCAATCAGCCCCAGCATTTT	CASSQVGGNQPQHF
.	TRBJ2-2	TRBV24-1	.	TGTGCCACCAGGAGTAGCAGGGGTGCCACCGGGGAGCTGTTTTTT	CATRSSRGATGELFF
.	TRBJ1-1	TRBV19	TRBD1	TGTGCCAGTAGTTTCATAACAGGGGGCGAGAACACTGAAGCTTTCTTT	CASSFITGGENTEAFF
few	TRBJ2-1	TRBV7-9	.	TGTGCCAGCAGCTCCCCACTTGGGTTTGCCAACAATGAGCAGTTCTTC	CASSSPLGFANNEQFF
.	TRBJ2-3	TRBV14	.	TGTGCCAGCAGCCAAGATATTGGGACGAGGGTGAAAGATACGCAGTATTTT	CASSQDIGTRVKDTQYF
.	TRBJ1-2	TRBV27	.	TGTGCCAGCAGTTTTCAGGGGCGCGGGGAGGGCTACACCTTC	CASSFQGRGEGYTF